One sample yielded the 21 T cell receptor beta chains listed below, sequenced in a study of CD8 T cells in Susac syndrome. It was with random hexamers that about 0.45 to 1 ug RNA was reverse transcribed. One entry per CDR3 protein results from TCRdb running MiXCR on the immunoSEQ multiplex PCR reads. The sample contains about 190,000 distinct CDR3 sequences, 95% of which appear only once. Sequencing used CD4+ T cells from PBMCs. These receptors were taken from a human donor in good health.

The rearrangement joins TRBV10-2 to TRBJ2-6, with no clear D. This CDR3 is built from 15 residues. CDR1 is WSHSY, CDR2 SAAADI, per germline. The V end was cut by 4 bases, the J end by 2 bases, with 9 bases between. CDR3 nucleotide sequence: TGCGCCAGCAGTGCTGCTGCGGCTGGGGCCAACGTCCTGACTTTC. Translation gives CASSAAAAGANVLTF.

V is TRBV6-5 and J is TRBJ2-6; TRBD2 matches 7 bases. The CDR3 is made up of 18 amino acids. Germline V lookup: CDR1 MNHEY, CDR2 SVGAGI. After removal of 3 bases from V and 1 base from J, the junction contained 9 bases not matched to a gene. The CDR3 protein is CASSYSSGAPSGANVLTF. In DNA, the CDR3 is TGTGCCAGCAGTTATTCGAGCGGGGCGCCTTCTGGGGCCAACGTCCTGACTTTC.

The rearrangement joins TRBV3-1 to TRBJ2-1, with 10 bases identical to TRBD2. The ends lost 4 bases at V and 6 bases at J; junction bases unmatched: 3. This CDR3 region has 14 residues. Germline V gene lookup returns CDR1 LGHDT and CDR2 YNNKEL (reference sequence). This chain's CDR3 is CASSRLAGPNEQFF. The CDR3 coding sequence is TGTGCCAGCAGCCGACTAGCGGGCCCCAATGAGCAGTTCTTC.

This chain connects TRBV23-1 to TRBJ1-1; no clear D. TRBV23-1 is assigned to the ORF class and has an uncertain function. The CDR3 sequence is 11 residues long. V lost 3 bases and J 7 bases, leaving 6 bases between the germline ends. For the CDR3, the DNA is TGCGCCAGCAGTCATCCCCGTGAAGCTTTCTTT. Translating gives CASSHPREAFF.

This clonotype was detected only once. This chain joins TRBV30 and TRBJ1-1; D remains ambiguous. The germline V gene has CDR1 GTSNPN and CDR2 SVGIG (reference sequence). Trimming took 0 bases from V and 1 from J, leaving 15 bases between them. The CDR3 has 16 residues. CDR3 residues: CAWSVHGESWNTEAFF. The CDR3 coding sequence is TGTGCCTGGAGTGTACATGGGGAATCTTGGAACACTGAAGCTTTCTTT.

This sequence joins TRBV3-1 and TRBJ2-1; D may be TRBD2 (6 bases). Germline V lookup: CDR1 LGHDT, CDR2 YNNKEL (reference sequence). Trimming took 1 base from V and 6 from J, leaving 13 bases between them. CDR3 size: 15 residues. The CDR3 nucleotides read TGTGCCAGCAGCCAAGTTGAGACTAGTCCCAATGAGCAGTTCTTC. Translated: CASSQVETSPNEQFF.

The V call is TRBV7-2, the J call TRBJ1-2; no reliable D call. V was trimmed by 0 bases and J by 0 bases, leaving 11 bases between them. This CDR3 comprises 16 residues. The germline V gene has CDR1 SGHTA and CDR2 FQGNSA. Here the CDR3 DNA reads TGTGCCAGCAGCTTAGCTACAGCGGTTCCTAACTATGGCTACACCTTC. This sequence encodes CASSLATAVPNYGYTF.

This chain joins TRBV28 and TRBJ2-2, with a possible D match to TRBD1 (8 bases). Trimming pared 6 bases from V and 4 bases from J, leaving 15 bases between. Germline-derived CDR1 and CDR2 are MDHEN and SYDVKM. The CDR3 is 15 residues long. The CDR3 DNA sequence: TGTGCCAGCAGACCGTACAGGGGGGGCACCGGGGAGCTGTTTTTT. Protein: CASRPYRGGTGELFF.

J is TRBJ1-4 and V is TRBV3-1; D is uncertain. CDR1 LGHDT and CDR2 YNNKEL come from the germline V gene (reference sequence). The V end was cut by 1 base, the J end by 7 bases, with 13 bases between. The CDR3 is 15 amino acids. The CDR3 nucleotides are TGTGCCAGCAGCCAAGTGGGCCCGGGCGGTGAAAAACTGTTTTTT. Translation gives CASSQVGPGGEKLFF.

This sequence joins TRBV29-1 and TRBJ2-3, with D possibly TRBD2 on 6 matching bases. The V and J ends lost 5 bases and 7 bases respectively, with 16 bases between them. The CDR3 is made up of 13 amino acids. Germline lookup yields CDR1 SQVTM and CDR2 ANQGSEA. The CDR3 DNA reads as TGCAGCGTTTCCGGGACTGGGGGTAATACGCAGTATTTT. Translated: CSVSGTGGNTQYF.

The V and J genes are TRBV7-9 and TRBJ2-7; TRBD1 aligns across 7 bases. Trimming at V came to 5 bases and at J to 5 bases, leaving 3 bases not matched to a gene. Germline values: CDR1 SEHNR, CDR2 FQNEAQ (reference sequence). The CDR3 sequence is 12 residues long. The CDR3 sequence is CASSQTGHEQYF. CDR3 in DNA: TGTGCCAGCAGCCAGACAGGGCACGAGCAGTACTTC. Full variable domain (missing parts from reference TRBV7-9 and TRBJ2-7): DTGVSQNPRHKITKRGQNVTFRCDPISEHNRLYWYRQTLGQGPEFLTYFQNEAQLEKSRLLSDRFSAERPKGSFSTLEIQRTEQGDSAMYLCASSQTGHEQYFGPGTRLTVT.

J is TRBJ2-1 and V is TRBV7-2, with D tentatively TRBD1 or TRBD2 (5 bases each). V lost 0 bases, J lost 10 bases, and 13 bases lay in between. The CDR3 sequence is 14 residues long. Per germline, CDR1 SGHTA and CDR2 FQGNSA. CDR3 coding DNA: TGTGCCAGCAGCTTAGCGCGAGTCGAGGGGGAGCAGTTCTTC. Translated: CASSLARVEGEQFF.

The chain is built from TRBV4-1 and TRBJ2-3, with 7 bases aligning to TRBD2. The CDR3 extends over 15 amino acids. V shed 5 bases and J 1 base; nucleotides not matched to a gene: 6. Germline V CDR1 and CDR2: MGHRA, YSYEKL. The CDR3 nucleotides read TGCGCCAGCAGCTGGAGCGGGGACGGCACAGATACGCAGTATTTT. It codes for CASSWSGDGTDTQYF.

This rearrangement joins TRBV6-5 to TRBJ2-1; D might be TRBD1 (6 bases). The germline V gene has CDR1 MNHEY and CDR2 SVGAGI. The V end was cut by 6 bases, the J end by 12 bases, with 12 bases between. The CDR3 runs to 11 residues. The CDR3 DNA reads as TGTGCCAGCAGATTTCGAGGGGGGCAGTTCTTC. The encoded protein is CASRFRGGQFF.

J is TRBJ1-4 and V is TRBV27; possible D gene TRBD1, 6 bases. The CDR3 consists of 16 residues. V lost 4 bases to trimming and J lost 8 bases, with 20 bases between them. CDR1 and CDR2 from the germline V gene are MNHEY and SMNVEV (reference sequence). CDR3 nucleotide sequence: TGTGCCAGCAGTTCCCCTAGTCGAGACAGGAAGGAAAAACTGTTTTTT. It codes for CASSSPSRDRKEKLFF.

This chain uses TRBV20-1 with TRBJ2-5; possibly TRBD1 for D (6 bases). Trimming removed 2 bases at V and 4 bases at J, with 14 bases between. Looked up from germline, CDR1 is DFQATT and CDR2 is SNEGSKA (reference sequence). The CDR3 contains 14 residues. CDR3 residues: CSARTWGRTETQYF. CDR3 nucleotide sequence: TGCAGTGCTAGAACCTGGGGGCGGACAGAGACCCAGTACTTC.

This clonotype was picked up a small number of times. This chain connects TRBV14 to TRBJ1-1; D uncertain. V lost 2 bases, J lost 1 base, and 5 bases lay in between. The CDR3 contains 13 residues. Germline V gene data show CDR1 as SGHDN and CDR2 as FVKESK. CDR3 residues: CASSQNPNTEAFF. The CDR3 nucleotides are TGTGCCAGCAGCCAAAACCCGAACACTGAAGCTTTCTTT. The complete variable domain, with remaining parts taken from reference TRBV14 and TRBJ1-1, reads EAGVTQFPSHSVIEKGQTVTLRCDPISGHDNLYWYRRVMGKEIKFLLHFVKESKQDESGMPNNRFLAERTGGTYSTLKVQPAELEDSGVYFCASSQNPNTEAFFGQGTRLTVV.

This clonotype was seen just once. The chain uses TRBV29-1 and TRBJ2-7; the D gene is possibly TRBD2 (5 bases). This CDR3 comprises 15 residues. The ends were cut back, 6 bases at V and 3 bases at J, with 21 bases in the middle. In germline, CDR1 is SQVTM, CDR2 ANQGSEA. This CDR3 reads CSVRRYSPPYYEQYV. CDR3 DNA: TGCAGCGTAAGGAGGTACTCACCACCGTACTACGAGCAGTACGTC.

The chain links TRBV24-1 to TRBJ2-3; D is uncertain. Trimming pared 6 bases from V and 2 bases from J, leaving 8 bases between. The length of the CDR3 is 13 residues. The V gene's germline CDR1 is KGHDR and CDR2 SFDVKD. The CDR3 nucleotides are TGTGCCACCAGTTCCCCTAACACAGATACGCAGTATTTT. This translates into CATSSPNTDTQYF.

The V and J genes are TRBV18 and TRBJ1-6, with 8 bases matching TRBD1. Per germline, CDR1 KGHSH and CDR2 LQKENI. The CDR3 runs 14 residues. The V and J ends lost 3 bases and 5 bases, in that order; junction bases with no gene match: 0. The DNA of the CDR3 is TGTGCCAGCTCACCGACAGGGGATAATTCACCCCTCCACTTT. Translated, it gives CASSPTGDNSPLHF.

The chain couples TRBV5-1 to TRBJ1-6; D is undetermined. The CDR3 contains 14 residues. Trimming removed 4 bases from V and 8 bases from J, with 13 bases in between. CDR1 is SGHRS, CDR2 YFSETQ, per germline. CDR3 in DNA: TGCGCCAGCAGCCCGAGAGAGGGAGATTCACCCCTCCACTTT. It codes for CASSPREGDSPLHF.